The source of this T cell receptor beta chain is a study of blood T cell repertoires in COVID-19 (dated by TCRdb to the early 2020s). Broadly, across the study: Samples covering the acute and convalescent phases of COVID-19 were provided by collaborators in the United States, Italy and Spain. The prospective study material was composed of cDNA or gDNA derived from T cells, B-cell-depleted T cells, or PBMCs. The dataset comprised deeply sampled blood TCRbeta repertoires from subjects exposed to, actively infected with, or recovered from COVID-19. A freely available public database, intended as a resource for researchers studying the immune response to SARS-CoV-2, is where the repertoires were released. The samples were drawn from the first 160 participants of the ongoing ImmuneRACE study and from 950 to 1,500 subjects provided by 6 global collaborators. Nearly every sample came with metadata listing a de-identified subject ID, COVID-19 status, age in years and sex. Where available, HLA class I and class II types were obtained from metadata supplied by the sample provider rather than from assay-based typing. Overall results and qualifications from the work: The quantity of clinical and demographic metadata differed by source and by participant and was supplied without curation.

Turning to this clone: Its antigen is currently not known. Base-call qualities are not available, and no considerably larger clone is one nucleotide away.

The collaborating institutions used their own protocols to collect whole blood in K2EDTA tubes. For TCRbeta analysis, collaborators shipped samples as frozen whole blood, isolated PBMCs, or DNA extracted from either of those sample types. CDR1 and CDR2 are read off the germline V gene as MDHEN and SYDVKM. Germline trimming amounts to 4 bases on V and 5 bases on J, with 10 as the count of junction bases outside the gene matches. The CDR3 holds 16 amino acids from the cysteine to the phenylalanine. Here the CDR3 DNA is all that survives: 48 bases in frame from base 1. TCRbeta CDR3 regions were amplified from genomic DNA using the immunoSEQ Assay, a bias-controlled multiplex PCR. The study's processing was this. Within the assay, amplification of reference gene primers was used to estimate how many nucleated cells each sample contained. To quantify the absolute abundance of each unique TCRbeta CDR3 rearrangement, sequence reads were collapsed and filtered. Productive Simpson clonality was computed per sample as the square root of Simpson's diversity index over productive rearrangements. TCRdb mirrors the immuneACCESS table, restricted to in-frame sequences. Some clones are absent from its copies; in checked studies, under half trace to an unresolved V gene, and the reason for the others is unknown. D and trimming were read from the DNA, whereas the V and J calls and clone size are those reported in that table. In all, the sample holds under 85,000 clones, and about 89% of those were seen once. The top ten constitute approximately 13% of the sample.

The sequence joins TRBV28 to TRBJ2-2; the junction holds 7 bases that match TRBD2. Material: peripheral blood. The clonotype originates from a man between 65 and 85 years old with active or convalescent COVID-19. The DNA is TGTGCCAGCAGTTCCCTGCCGGGAGGCGGGACCGGGGAGCTGTTTTTT. Its amino acids are CASSSLPGGGTGELFF.